The clone carrying this T cell receptor (beta chain) was detected a few times. Antigen: not known. The record originates from a study of T-cell memory formation after mild COVID-19. Looking at the study overall: For the most part, TCR clusters were specific to one donor.

This CDR3 comprises 18 residues. V was clipped by 6 bases and J by 6 bases; unmatched bases: 17. Germline V lookup: CDR1 MNHNY, CDR2 SVGAGI (reference sequence). Study results and limitations: CD4+ contracting clones lay mainly in CM and EM, CD8+ ones in EMRA. Pre-infection memory contained some responding clones, which suggested that cross-reactive memory had joined.

5'RACE, which relied on constant-segment primers, yielded TCR alpha and TCR beta cDNA libraries carrying sample barcodes and UMIs. TCRdb fed the 5' RACE reads into MiXCR, producing one record per CDR3 protein. Altogether nearly 200,000 distinct CDR3 sequences are present, 15% to 20% being singletons, with the ten largest covering 2% to 3%. This TCR was recovered from an adult woman who had mild COVID-19 (a few samples of this study predate the infection). Cell type and time point are not known. The source material was PBMCs or a T cell subset sorted from them (not recorded which). V and J are TRBV6-6 and TRBJ2-7; 13 bases align to TRBD2. Here the CDR3 reads CASSEPPGLAGVRAEQYF. CDR3 nucleotides: TGTGCCAGCAGCGAACCCCCCGGACTAGCGGGAGTAAGGGCCGAGCAGTACTTC.